Presented here are 16 T cell receptor beta chains from one specimen sequenced in a study of CD8 T cells in ankylosing spondylitis. Study results and limitations: Ankylosing spondylitis blood appeared to carry a characteristic TCR beta motif of roughly eight highly homologous variants.

TCRdb reprocessed the 5' RACE reads with MiXCR, giving one entry per CDR3 protein. The data hold hundreds of thousands of distinct CDR3 sequences, with about 18% observed a single time. Their cognate antigens are unknown. The sequencing input was blood, either unsorted or a sorted T cell fraction (not recorded which). The receptors originated from a male donor with ankylosing spondylitis.

V usage is TRBV10-2 and J usage is TRBJ1-2; D remains unclear. V lost 8 bases and J 2 bases, leaving 9 bases between the germline ends. Germline lookup yields CDR1 WSHSY and CDR2 SAAADI. CDR3 length: 12 amino acids. This chain's CDR3 is CASGSPNYGYTF. The CDR3 region has the DNA TGCGCCAGCGGGTCTCCCAACTATGGCTACACCTTC.

This clonotype was observed at least ten times. V is TRBV5-6 and J is TRBJ1-1; no firm D call. From germline, CDR1 is SGHDT and CDR2 YYEEEE. The CDR3 runs to 12 residues. V dropped 4 bases and J dropped 3 bases, with 7 bases sitting between them. In DNA form, the CDR3 reads TGTGCCAGCAGCCAAGAGTACACTGAAGCTTTCTTT. Translated, it gives CASSQEYTEAFF.

This clonotype was seen only a few times. The chain couples TRBV6-1 to TRBJ1-5, with D unclear. CDR1 is MNHNS and CDR2 is SASEGT in the germline V gene. The CDR3 sequence is 13 residues long. Trimming took off 6 bases at V and 4 bases at J, with 10 bases between the two ends. The CDR3 protein is CASRDNTNQPQHF. For the CDR3, the DNA is TGTGCCAGCAGAGATAACACGAATCAGCCCCAGCATTTT.

The chain joins TRBV20-1 to TRBJ2-3, with D possibly matching TRBD2 (6 bases). Germline V CDR1 and CDR2: DFQATT, SNEGSKA (reference sequence). This CDR3 is 15 amino acids long. V gave up 2 bases and J gave up 0 bases, with 12 bases separating them. In DNA form, the CDR3 reads TGCAGTGCTAGAAGATGGGGGGAAAGCACAGATACGCAGTATTTT. Amino acids: CSARRWGESTDTQYF.

CDR3 in amino acids: CASRPSGGSNEQFF. CDR3 nucleotide sequence: TGTGCCAGCAGACCCTCGGGCGGGAGCAATGAGCAGTTCTTC. This chain connects TRBV28 to TRBJ2-1, with 7 bases lining up with TRBD2. The CDR3 has 14 residues. Losses at the gene ends were 6 bases for V and 6 bases for J; bases not matched to a gene: 8. Per the germline V gene, CDR1 is MDHEN and CDR2 is SYDVKM. The full variable domain, completed using reference TRBV28 and TRBJ2-1, is DVKVTQSSRYLVKRTGEKVFLECVQDMDHENMFWYRQDPGLGLRLIYFSYDVKMKEKGDIPEGYSVSREKKERFSLILESASTNQTSMYLCASRPSGGSNEQFFGPGTRLTVL.

This sequence joins TRBV14 and TRBJ2-3; the D gene is possibly TRBD2 (6 bases). The V and J ends lost 0 bases and 3 bases respectively, with 10 bases between them. The CDR3 extends over 15 amino acids. Germline values: CDR1 SGHDN, CDR2 FVKESK. The CDR3 region is CASSQEAEGTDTQYF. The CDR3, as DNA: TGTGCCAGCAGCCAAGAAGCGGAGGGGACAGATACGCAGTATTTT.

This clonotype has only a few counts. CDR3 in DNA: TGTGCCAGCAGCGTAGAGGGAAACACCATATATTTT. Protein product: CASSVEGNTIYF. The chain employs TRBV9 and TRBJ1-3; D gene ambiguous. V lost 0 bases to trimming and J lost 4 bases, with 2 bases between them. Germline values: CDR1 SGDLS, CDR2 YYNGEE. This CDR3 has 12 amino acids.

The rearrangement links TRBV28 to TRBJ2-7; D is unresolved. The CDR3 has 14 amino acids. V lost 0 bases and J lost 5, with 11 bases in between. From germline, CDR1 is MDHEN and CDR2 SYDVKM. CDR3 amino acids: CASSLWPDEDEQYF. Written as DNA, the CDR3 is TGTGCCAGCAGTTTATGGCCCGATGAAGACGAGCAGTACTTC.

Only a few counts were recorded for this clonotype. The gene calls are TRBV7-9 and TRBJ2-7; 7 bases match TRBD1. V was pared by 1 base and J by 5 bases, with 5 bases of the junction left unmatched. The germline CDR1 and CDR2 sequences are SEHNR and FQNEAQ (reference sequence). The CDR3 extends over 14 amino acids. In DNA form, the CDR3 reads TGTGCCAGCAGCTTAGATACAGGGGTCGACGAGCAGTACTTC. The encoded protein is CASSLDTGVDEQYF.

At least ten counts were recorded for this clonotype. V and J are TRBV2 and TRBJ2-3; D is perhaps TRBD1 (5 bases). With 4 bases removed from V and 3 bases from J, the gap between germline ends came to 20 bases. This CDR3 contains 17 residues. Germline V gene lookup returns CDR1 SNHLY and CDR2 FYNNEI. CDR3: CASSGPLGQYPTDTQYF. CDR3 bases: TGTGCCAGCAGTGGGCCACTGGGGCAATATCCAACAGATACGCAGTATTTT.

The chain links TRBV4-1 to TRBJ1-1, with D possibly TRBD1 on 5 matching bases. This CDR3 contains 14 residues. Trimming stripped 2 bases from V and 3 bases from J, with 10 bases between. Germline CDR1 and CDR2: MGHRA and YSYEKL. The CDR3 DNA reads TGCGCCAGCAGCCAATATACAGGCGACACTGAAGCTTTCTTT. This translates into CASSQYTGDTEAFF.

This clonotype occurred a few times. This chain links TRBV6-2 or TRBV6-3 with TRBJ2-4; 11 bases line up with TRBD2. The CDR3 covers 17 residues. Unmatched junction bases numbered 12, after V lost 6 bases and J lost 5 bases. Germline CDR1 MNHEY, CDR2 SVGEGT. CDR3 amino acids: CASSSFPGLAEENIQYF. The CDR3 region has the DNA TGTGCCAGCAGCTCGTTCCCGGGACTAGCGGAAGAAAACATTCAGTACTTC.

J is TRBJ2-5 and V is TRBV9; the match to TRBD1 covers 8 bases. Unmatched junction bases numbered 5, after V lost 2 bases and J lost 5 bases. The CDR3 extends over 14 amino acids. CDR1 and CDR2 from the germline V gene are SGDLS and YYNGEE. In DNA, the CDR3 is TGTGCCAGCAGCGTTCAGGGGGCCTCGGAGACCCAGTACTTC. Its protein is CASSVQGASETQYF. Full variable domain (remainder filled in from reference TRBV9 and TRBJ2-5): DSGVTQTPKHLITATGQRVTLRCSPRSGDLSVYWYQQSLDQGLQFLIQYYNGEERAKGNILERFSAQQFPDLHSELNLSSLELGDSALYFCASSVQGASETQYFGPGTRLLVL.

This clonotype turned up a few times. V gene TRBV10-1 combines with J gene TRBJ1-1; the D is unclear. V lost 11 bases and J lost 5, with 15 bases in between. The CDR3 contains 12 residues. Looked up from germline, CDR1 is WNHNN and CDR2 is SYGVQD (reference sequence). This chain's CDR3 is CAFTERVTEAFF. As DNA, the CDR3 is TGCGCCTTCACAGAACGAGTAACTGAAGCTTTCTTT.

This clonotype was detected a few times. This chain connects TRBV4-1 to TRBJ2-5, with a possible D match to TRBD2 (5 bases). CDR1 and CDR2 (germline): MGHRA, YSYEKL. V lost 2 bases, J lost 2 bases, and 18 bases lay in between. The CDR3 consists of 17 residues. The CDR3 DNA follows: TGCGCCAGCAGCCAATCACCCGGGGTTTCTTCTCAAGAGACCCAGTACTTC. Translating gives CASSQSPGVSSQETQYF.

This rearrangement joins TRBV25-1 to TRBJ1-2; TRBD1 matches 7 bases. The CDR3 is 13 amino acids. The germline gives CDR1 MGHDK, CDR2 SYGVNS. V was clipped by 6 bases and J by 7 bases; unmatched bases: 8. The CDR3 sequence is CASREGAQIGYTF. The CDR3 bases are TGTGCCAGCAGGGAGGGGGCGCAAATTGGCTACACCTTC.